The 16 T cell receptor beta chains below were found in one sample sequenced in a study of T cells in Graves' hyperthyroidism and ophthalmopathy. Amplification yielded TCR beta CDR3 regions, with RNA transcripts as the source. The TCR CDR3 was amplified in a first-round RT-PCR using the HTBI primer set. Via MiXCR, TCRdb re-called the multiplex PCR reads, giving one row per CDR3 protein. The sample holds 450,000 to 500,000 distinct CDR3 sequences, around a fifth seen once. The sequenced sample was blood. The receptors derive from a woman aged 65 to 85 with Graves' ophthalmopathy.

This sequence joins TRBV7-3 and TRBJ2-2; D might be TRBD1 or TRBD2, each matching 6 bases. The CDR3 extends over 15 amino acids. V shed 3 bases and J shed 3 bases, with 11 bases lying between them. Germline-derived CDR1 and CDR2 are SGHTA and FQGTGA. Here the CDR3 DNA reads TGTGCCAGCAGCTTGGGGGCGGGGTACACCGGGGAGCTGTTTTTT. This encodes CASSLGAGYTGELFF.

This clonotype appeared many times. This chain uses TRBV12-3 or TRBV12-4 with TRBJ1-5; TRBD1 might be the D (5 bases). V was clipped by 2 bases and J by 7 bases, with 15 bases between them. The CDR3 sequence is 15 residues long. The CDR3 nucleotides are TGTGCCAGCAGTTTAAGTGGGGGAGGGGAGCAGCCCCAGCATTTT. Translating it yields CASSLSGGGEQPQHF.

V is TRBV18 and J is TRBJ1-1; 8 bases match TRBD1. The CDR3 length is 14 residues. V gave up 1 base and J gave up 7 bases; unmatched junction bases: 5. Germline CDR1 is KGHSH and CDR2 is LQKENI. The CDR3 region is CASSPLQGDFEAFF. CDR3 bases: TGTGCCAGCTCACCACTACAGGGGGACTTTGAAGCTTTCTTT.

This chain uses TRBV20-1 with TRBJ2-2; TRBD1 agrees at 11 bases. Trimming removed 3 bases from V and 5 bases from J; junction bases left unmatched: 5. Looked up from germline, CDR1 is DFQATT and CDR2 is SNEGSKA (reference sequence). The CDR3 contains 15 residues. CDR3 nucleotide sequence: TGCAGTGCTAGGAGGACAGGGGGCAGAACCGGGGAGCTGTTTTTT. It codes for CSARRTGGRTGELFF.

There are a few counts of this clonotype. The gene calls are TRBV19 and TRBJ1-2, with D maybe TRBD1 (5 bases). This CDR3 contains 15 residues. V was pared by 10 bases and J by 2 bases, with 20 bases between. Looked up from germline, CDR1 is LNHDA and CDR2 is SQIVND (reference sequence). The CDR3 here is CAKKTPGLLNYGYTF. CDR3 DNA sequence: TGTGCCAAAAAAACCCCGGGACTCTTAAACTATGGCTACACCTTC.

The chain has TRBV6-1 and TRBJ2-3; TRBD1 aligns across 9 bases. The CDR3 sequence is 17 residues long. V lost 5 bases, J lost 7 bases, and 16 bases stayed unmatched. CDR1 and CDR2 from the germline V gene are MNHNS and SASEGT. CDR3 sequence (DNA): TGTGCCAGCAGTACTGTCAGAGGGGACAGGGATATGAATACGCAGTATTTT. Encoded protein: CASSTVRGDRDMNTQYF.

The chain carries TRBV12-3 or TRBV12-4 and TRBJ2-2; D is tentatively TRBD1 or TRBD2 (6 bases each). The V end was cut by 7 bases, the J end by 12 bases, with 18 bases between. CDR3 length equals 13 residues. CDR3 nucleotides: TGTGCCAGCAAGGTCCAAGGGGGAGGTCAGCTGTTTTTT. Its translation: CASKVQGGGQLFF.

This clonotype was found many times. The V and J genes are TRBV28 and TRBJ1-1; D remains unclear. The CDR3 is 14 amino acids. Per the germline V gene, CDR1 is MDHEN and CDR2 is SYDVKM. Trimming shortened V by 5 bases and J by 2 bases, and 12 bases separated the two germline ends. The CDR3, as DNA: TGTGCCAGCAGTACCGGACTGAAAAACACTGAAGCTTTCTTT. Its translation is CASSTGLKNTEAFF.

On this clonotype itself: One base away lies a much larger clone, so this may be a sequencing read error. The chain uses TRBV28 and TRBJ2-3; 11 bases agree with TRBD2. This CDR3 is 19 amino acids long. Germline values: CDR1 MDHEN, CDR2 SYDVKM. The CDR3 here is CASSYRGLAGPWDTDTRYF. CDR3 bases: TGTGCCAGCAGCTACCGAGGACTAGCGGGCCCGTGGGACACAGATACGCGGTATTTT.

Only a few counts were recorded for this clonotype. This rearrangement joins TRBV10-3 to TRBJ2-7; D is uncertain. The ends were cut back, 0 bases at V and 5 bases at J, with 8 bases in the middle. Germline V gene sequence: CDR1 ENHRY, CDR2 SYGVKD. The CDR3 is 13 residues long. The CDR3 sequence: CAISESGQDEQYF. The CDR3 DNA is TGTGCCATCAGTGAGTCTGGGCAGGACGAGCAGTACTTC.

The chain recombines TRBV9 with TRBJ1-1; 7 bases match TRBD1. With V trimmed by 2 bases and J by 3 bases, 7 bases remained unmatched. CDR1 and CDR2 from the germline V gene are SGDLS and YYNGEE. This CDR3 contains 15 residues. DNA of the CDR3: TGTGCCAGCAGCGTCAGACCGGACAGGTACACTGAAGCTTTCTTT. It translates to CASSVRPDRYTEAFF.

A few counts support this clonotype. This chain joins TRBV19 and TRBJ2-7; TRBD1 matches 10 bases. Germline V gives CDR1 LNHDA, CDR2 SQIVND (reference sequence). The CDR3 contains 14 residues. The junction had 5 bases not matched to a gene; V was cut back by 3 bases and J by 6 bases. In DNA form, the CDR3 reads TGTGCCAGTAGTATGCGAGACAGGGGGCTCGAGCAGTACTTC. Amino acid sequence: CASSMRDRGLEQYF.

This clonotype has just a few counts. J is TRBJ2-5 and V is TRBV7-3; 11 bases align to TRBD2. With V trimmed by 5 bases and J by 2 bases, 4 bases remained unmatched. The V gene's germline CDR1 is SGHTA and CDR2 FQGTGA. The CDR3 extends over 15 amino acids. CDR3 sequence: CASSPTSGSQETQYF. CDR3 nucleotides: TGTGCCAGCAGCCCAACTAGCGGGAGTCAAGAGACCCAGTACTTC.

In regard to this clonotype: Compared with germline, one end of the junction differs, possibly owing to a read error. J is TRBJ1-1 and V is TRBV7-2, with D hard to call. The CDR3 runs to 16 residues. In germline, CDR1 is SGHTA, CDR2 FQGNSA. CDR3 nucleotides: TGCGCCAGCAGCTTAAGACGAACTGCAGGGAACACTGAAGCTTTCTTT. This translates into CASSLRRTAGNTEAFF. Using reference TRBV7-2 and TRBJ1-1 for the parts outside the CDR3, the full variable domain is GAGVSQSPSNKVTEKGKDVELRCDPISGHTALYWYRQSLGQGLEFLIYFQGNSAPDKSGLPSDRFSAERTGGSVSTLTIQRTQQEDSAVYLCASSLRRTAGNTEAFFGQGTRLTVV.

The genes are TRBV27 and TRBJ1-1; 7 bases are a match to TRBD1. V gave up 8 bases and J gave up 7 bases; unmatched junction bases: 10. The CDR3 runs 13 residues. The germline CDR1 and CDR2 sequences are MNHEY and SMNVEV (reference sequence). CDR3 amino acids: CASFEGARLEAFF. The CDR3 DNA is TGTGCCAGCTTCGAGGGGGCGCGCCTTGAAGCTTTCTTT.

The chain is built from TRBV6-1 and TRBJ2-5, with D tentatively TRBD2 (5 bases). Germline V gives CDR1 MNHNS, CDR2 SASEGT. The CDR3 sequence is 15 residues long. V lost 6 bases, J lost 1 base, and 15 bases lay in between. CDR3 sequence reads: CASSGVLSLQETQYF. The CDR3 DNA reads TGTGCCAGCAGCGGGGTGTTGAGCCTCCAAGAGACCCAGTACTTC.